This T cell receptor beta chain was profiled in a study of human T cells and chemical hapten exposure. The wider study: Across the whole study, which lasted around 24 weeks, patients were given diphenylcyclopropenone on the scalp once a week. The study traced per-sample TCR yield variation mainly to small differences in pooled library volumes.

The CDR3 contains 15 residues. Germline V CDR1 and CDR2: DFQATT, SNEGSKA (reference sequence). Trimming stripped 3 bases from V and 3 bases from J, with 15 bases between. TCRdb ran MiXCR on the RACE reads and lists one entry per CDR3 protein. The table has roughly 380,000 distinct CDR3 sequences, 4.5% to 6% seen once. Noted time point: pre-sensitization, week 0. The treatment was: therapeutic diphenylcyclopropenone sensitization with weekly scalp DPC. Prior to application of each patch test, blood was drawn. Total RNA came from unfractionated whole blood. This clonotype was picked up a small number of times.

The clonotype comes from a woman between 50 and 59 years old with alopecia areata. Some clones in this sample may be carry-over from other donors' samples. J is TRBJ1-5 and V is TRBV20-1; D remains ambiguous. The sequenced sample was whole blood, obtained in connection with sensitization to the hapten diphenylcyclopropenone (DPC). DNA of the CDR3: TGCAGTGCTAGTGGCAGCGATAACCCCAATCAGCCCCAGCATTTT. Translated, it gives CSASGSDNPNQPQHF.